This T cell receptor (beta chain) is drawn from a study of T cells in Graves' hyperthyroidism and ophthalmopathy. Diagnoses were made from clinical symptoms, serum measures (thyroxine and TRAb), thyroid ultrasound and orbital computed tomography. Amplified TCR beta CDR3 regions derived from RNA transcripts. First-round RT-PCR with HTBI primers amplified the TCR CDR3 region. TCRdb ran MiXCR on the multiplex PCR reads and lists one entry per CDR3 protein. The table shows approximately 510,000 distinct CDR3 sequences, with over 45% occurring only once. Specimen: peripheral blood or thyroid tissue (not recorded which). This TCR derives from an adult woman with Graves' disease, either hyperthyroidism or ophthalmopathy (not recorded which).

CDR3 sequence: CAISRFSGGLAGEQYF. The CDR3 DNA sequence: TGTGCCATCAGCCGATTCTCCGGGGGACTAGCAGGGGAGCAGTACTTC. The chain has TRBV2 and TRBJ2-7; 9 bases map to TRBD2. The junction had 20 bases not matched to a gene; V was cut back by 10 bases and J by 7 bases. Germline V lookup: CDR1 SNHLY, CDR2 FYNNEI. This CDR3 is built from 16 residues.